The present TCR beta chain was sequenced within a study of blood T cell repertoires in COVID-19. The data were produced by immunoSEQ multiplex PCR, yet TCRdb's version contains in-frame clones alone and is incomplete. Among about 88,000 clones, 70% to 90% were seen once, and the ten largest hold 2.5% to 3.5%. The CDR3 is 13 residues long. The germline V and J ends were trimmed by 6 bases and 8 bases, with 11 bases remaining between them. Sequenced material: peripheral blood. The rearrangement joins TRBV12-3 or TRBV12-4 to TRBJ1-6; TRBD1 might be the D (6 bases). The TCR comes from a woman of 80 years or more with acute or convalescent COVID-19. The CDR3 here is CASRGTQDSPLHF. CDR3 in DNA: TGTGCCAGCAGGGGGACACAAGATTCACCCCTCCACTTT.